Following are 20 T cell receptor beta chains from one sample sequenced in a study of control samples from healthy donors and cancer patients. The table came from immunoSEQ multiplex PCR; TCRdb's copy has only in-frame clones and leaves some out. The data hold some 87,000 clones, with around 84% observed a single time. The sample consisted of PBMCs. The receptor source for this set is a man between 60 and 70 years old with head and neck cancer.

The rearrangement uses TRBV16 and TRBJ2-1; 7 bases map to TRBD1. Trimming at V came to 1 base and at J to 5 bases, leaving 5 bases not matched to a gene. There are 15 residues in the CDR3. Germline V CDR1 and CDR2: KGHSY, FQNENV. CDR3 residues: CASSQFEGAHNEQFF. For the CDR3, the DNA is TGTGCCAGCAGCCAATTTGAGGGGGCGCACAATGAGCAGTTCTTC.

The V call is TRBV7-9, the J call TRBJ2-5; D is undetermined. The CDR3 covers 12 residues. V shed 5 bases and J shed 5 bases, with 9 bases lying between them. Germline V CDR1 and CDR2: SEHNR, FQNEAQ (reference sequence). The CDR3 sequence is CASSETWETQYF. The CDR3 DNA reads TGTGCCAGCAGCGAAACTTGGGAGACCCAGTACTTC.

This clone has only a few counts. V is TRBV7-9 and J is TRBJ1-1; 8 bases fit TRBD1. The germline gives CDR1 SEHNR, CDR2 FQNEAQ (reference sequence). J gave up 11 bases and V 3 bases, and 8 bases lay outside the gene matches. The CDR3 consists of 13 residues. The CDR3 loop reads CASSLTGASGAFF. DNA for the CDR3: TGTGCCAGCAGCTTGACAGGGGCCTCCGGGGCTTTCTTT. The whole variable domain, filled in from reference TRBV7-9 and TRBJ1-1, reads DTGVSQNPRHKITKRGQNVTFRCDPISEHNRLYWYRQTLGQGPEFLTYFQNEAQLEKSRLLSDRFSAERPKGSFSTLEIQRTEQGDSAMYLCASSLTGASGAFFGQGTRLTVV.

The rearrangement links TRBV12-5 to TRBJ2-3; 7 bases agree with TRBD2. The germline V gene has CDR1 LGHNT and CDR2 FRNRAP. The CDR3 covers 15 residues. The ends lost 7 bases at V and 2 bases at J; junction bases unmatched: 9. Written as DNA, the CDR3 is TGTGCTAGTGTCCCTAGCGGCCACCCCACAGATACGCAGTATTTT. It yields the protein CASVPSGHPTDTQYF.

The table lists this clone with a few counts. The rearrangement uses TRBV20-1 and TRBJ1-2; no reliable D call. Germline CDR1 is DFQATT and CDR2 is SNEGSKA (reference sequence). V was pared by 3 bases and J by 7 bases, with 9 bases between. The CDR3 runs to 11 residues. For the CDR3, the DNA is TGCAGTGCTAGCAGGCCGGTTGGCTACACCTTC. It encodes CSASRPVGYTF.

V is TRBV6-5 and J is TRBJ2-1; no reliable D call. Germline-derived CDR1 and CDR2 are MNHEY and SVGAGI. This CDR3 spans 15 amino acids. The V end lost 6 bases, the J end lost 0 bases, and 12 bases lay between the germline ends. The CDR3 loop is CASSLTILSYNEQFF. CDR3 DNA: TGTGCCAGCAGCTTGACCATCCTCTCCTACAATGAGCAGTTCTTC.

This chain's CDR3 is CASSPRLAGGPLRGEQFF. DNA for the CDR3: TGTGCCAGCAGCCCCCGATTAGCGGGAGGTCCCCTTCGGGGTGAGCAGTTCTTC. The rearrangement links TRBV11-2 to TRBJ2-1; 10 nucleotides agree with TRBD2. The CDR3 has 18 amino acids. J lost 9 bases, V lost 5 bases, and 19 bases had no gene match. CDR1 is SGHAT and CDR2 is FQNNGV in the germline V gene.

This clone was detected only a few times. The chain joins TRBV10-3 to TRBJ1-2, with 7 bases matching TRBD1. V shed 0 bases, J shed 5 bases, and the junction held 6 bases outside the gene matches. Per germline, CDR1 ENHRY and CDR2 SYGVKD. The length of the CDR3 is 15 residues. The CDR3 sequence is CAISESGGAGYGYTF. CDR3 in DNA: TGTGCCATCAGTGAGTCAGGGGGCGCCGGGTATGGCTACACCTTC.

The chain uses TRBV5-4 and TRBJ1-4, with TRBD1 matching 8 bases. Germline trimming cut 3 bases from V and 5 bases from J; bases unmatched to any gene: 3. In germline, CDR1 is SGHNT, CDR2 YYREEE (reference sequence). The CDR3 is 14 amino acids. The CDR3 protein is CASSSGQVNEKLFF. For the CDR3, the DNA is TGTGCCAGCAGCTCGGGACAGGTCAATGAAAAACTGTTTTTT. Full variable domain (rest looked up from reference TRBV5-4 and TRBJ1-4): ETGVTQSPTHLIKTRGQQVTLRCSSQSGHNTVSWYQQALGQGPQFIFQYYREEENGRGNFPPRFSGLQFPNYSSELNVNALELDDSALYLCASSSGQVNEKLFFGSGTQLSVL.

This chain uses TRBV27 with TRBJ1-2, with 8 bases lining up with TRBD1. Germline V lookup: CDR1 MNHEY, CDR2 SMNVEV (reference sequence). The length of the CDR3 is 15 residues. V shed 3 bases and J 2 bases; nucleotides not matched to a gene: 5. CDR3 region: CASSLTGDENYGYTF. DNA of the CDR3: TGTGCCAGCAGTTTGACAGGGGACGAAAACTATGGCTACACCTTC.

The rearrangement links TRBV7-2 to TRBJ1-3; 7 bases line up with TRBD1. Looked up from germline, CDR1 is SGHTA and CDR2 is FQGNSA. The CDR3 consists of 15 residues. J gave up 4 bases and V 0 bases, and 3 bases lay outside the gene matches. CDR3 in amino acids: CASSLATGWGNTIYF. The CDR3 DNA reads as TGTGCCAGCAGCTTAGCGACAGGGTGGGGAAACACCATATATTTT. Based on the CDR3 plus reference TRBV7-2 and TRBJ1-3, the full variable domain is GAGVSQSPSNKVTEKGKDVELRCDPISGHTALYWYRQSLGQGLEFLIYFQGNSAPDKSGLPSDRFSAERTGGSVSTLTIQRTQQEDSAVYLCASSLATGWGNTIYFGEGSWLTVV.

The chain joins TRBV3-1 (or the pseudogene TRBV3-2) to TRBJ1-2, with no clear D. Between the trimmed V and J ends, which lost 4 bases and 8 bases, there was a span of 23 bases. Germline V gene data show CDR1 as LGHDT and CDR2 as YNNKEL (reference sequence). CDR3 length equals 16 residues. The CDR3: CASSLLKDGGGSGYTF. Here the CDR3 DNA reads TGTGCCAGCAGCCTTCTGAAGGACGGTGGAGGGAGCGGCTACACCTTC.

The CDR3 sequence is CAWSAQETQYF. The CDR3 nucleotides are TGTGCCTGGAGTGCGCAAGAGACCCAGTACTTC. V gene TRBV30 combines with J gene TRBJ2-5; D call uncertain. There are 11 residues in the CDR3. Trimming removed 1 base from V and 2 bases from J, with 2 bases in between. Germline-derived CDR1 and CDR2 are GTSNPN and SVGIG (reference sequence).

V usage is TRBV6-6 and J usage is TRBJ1-2, with TRBD1 matching 9 bases. The CDR3 extends over 16 amino acids. CDR1 is MNHNY and CDR2 is SVGAGI in the germline V gene (reference sequence). J was trimmed by 2 bases and V by 0 bases; bases with no gene match: 4. The CDR3 here is CASSYSGTGLNYGYTF. The DNA of the CDR3 is TGTGCCAGCAGTTACTCCGGGACAGGGCTCAACTATGGCTACACCTTC.

This clone was picked up a small number of times. The J gene is TRBJ2-5, the V gene TRBV18, with a tentative D call TRBD2 (5 bases). CDR1 is KGHSH, CDR2 LQKENI, per germline. Deletions cut 5 bases from V and 1 base from J, with 17 bases between. The CDR3 length is 16 residues. This CDR3 reads CASSSSRRVSQETQYF. The CDR3 nucleotides read TGTGCCAGCTCATCCTCGAGGCGGGTTTCCCAAGAGACCCAGTACTTC. The variable domain in full, completed from reference TRBV18 and TRBJ2-5, reads NAGVMQNPRHLVRRRGQEARLRCSPMKGHSHVYWYRQLPEEGLKFMVYLQKENIIDESGMPKERFSAEFPKEGPSILRIQQVVRGDSAAYFCASSSSRRVSQETQYFGPGTRLLVL.

Remarks on this clone: The junction and the germline gene differ at one end; a read error may be behind it. The chain couples TRBV3-1 (or the pseudogene TRBV3-2) to TRBJ2-7; D is ambiguous. Germline V lookup: CDR1 LGHDT, CDR2 YNNKEL (reference sequence). The CDR3 contains 11 residues. This CDR3 reads CASSQDSWQSF. DNA for the CDR3: TGTGCCAGCAGCCAAGATAGCTGGCAGAGCTTC.

This chain connects TRBV7-2 to TRBJ2-1, with 11 bases lining up with TRBD2. This CDR3 comprises 16 residues. Trimming took 3 bases from V and 7 from J; bases not matched to a gene: 8. Germline V CDR1 and CDR2: SGHTA, FQGNSA. Written as DNA, the CDR3 is TGTGCCAGCAGCTTGGTTACTAGCGGGAGACTGAATGAGCAGTTCTTC. Translation gives CASSLVTSGRLNEQFF.

This clone came up a few times. The chain links TRBV7-9 to TRBJ2-1; 7 bases are a match to TRBD1. The V gene's germline CDR1 is SEHNR and CDR2 FQNEAQ (reference sequence). The CDR3 has 17 amino acids. Unmatched junction bases numbered 15, after V lost 4 bases and J lost 6 bases. The CDR3 region has the DNA TGTGCCAGCAGCTCGTCTTCGGGACAGAGGTGGGGCAATGAGCAGTTCTTC. It specifies CASSSSSGQRWGNEQFF.

The rearrangement links TRBV28 to TRBJ2-7; D perhaps matches TRBD2 (6 bases). V lost 9 bases to trimming and J lost 2 bases, with 14 bases between them. Germline assignment: CDR1 MDHEN and CDR2 SYDVKM. This CDR3 region has 13 residues. This CDR3 is CASRPGVTYEQYF. In DNA, the CDR3 is TGTGCCAGTCGCCCGGGGGTGACCTACGAGCAGTACTTC.

This chain connects TRBV28 to TRBJ2-7; D gene uncertain. CDR3 length equals 15 residues. Germline lookup yields CDR1 MDHEN and CDR2 SYDVKM. Trimming cost V 6 bases and J 5 bases, with 20 bases left between them. The chain's CDR3 is CASSRLGSATHEQYF. The CDR3 region has the DNA TGTGCCAGCAGCCGGCTGGGCTCCGCCACTCACGAGCAGTACTTC.